These 10 T cell receptor beta chains share one sample of origin, sequenced in a study of a mutant IDH1 vaccine in newly diagnosed glioma. Assay: immunoSEQ multiplex PCR; the TCRdb copy retains only in-frame clones and omits some. The sample carries approximately 82,000 clones, 65% to 90% recorded once. Described time point: week 23, last vaccination. Vaccination comprised doses that each held 300 ug of mutant IDH1 20-mer peptide, plus topical imiquimod. Their cognate antigens are unknown. The sequencing used PBMCs, collected from a glioma patient whose treatment included an IDH1 peptide vaccine. The receptor source for this set is a man aged 25 to 40 with glioma. Some clones in this sample may be carry-over from other donors' samples.

This chain connects TRBV7-9 to TRBJ1-2; 7 bases fit TRBD1. There are 13 residues in the CDR3. V gave up 5 bases and J gave up 4 bases; unmatched junction bases: 4. Germline V gene sequence: CDR1 SEHNR, CDR2 FQNEAQ (reference sequence). This chain's CDR3 is CASSRDSSYGYTF. CDR3 DNA: TGTGCCAGCAGCCGGGACAGCTCCTATGGCTACACCTTC.

The chain combines TRBV14 with TRBJ2-5, with D unclear. Germline assignment: CDR1 SGHDN and CDR2 FVKESK. V lost 0 bases to trimming and J lost 0 bases, with 5 bases between them. This CDR3 region has 14 residues. DNA for the CDR3: TGTGCCAGCAGCCAAGATCTGTACCAAGAGACCCAGTACTTC. It specifies CASSQDLYQETQYF.

V is TRBV28 and J is TRBJ1-2; 7 nucleotides match TRBD1. This CDR3 comprises 13 residues. Per germline, CDR1 MDHEN and CDR2 SYDVKM. After removal of 4 bases from V and 3 bases from J, the junction contained 2 bases not matched to a gene. In nucleotides, the CDR3 is TGTGCCAGCAGTTCTGGACAGGACTATGGCTACACCTTC. Amino acids: CASSSGQDYGYTF.

The chain is built from TRBV4-2 and TRBJ2-3; D is unresolved. There are 15 residues in the CDR3. CDR1 is LGHNA and CDR2 is YNFKEQ in the germline V gene. V lost 1 base and J lost 6, with 14 bases in between. The CDR3 nucleotides read TGTGCCAGCAGCCAAGCACTGGTGGGATCCGATACGCAGTATTTT. This sequence encodes CASSQALVGSDTQYF.

This clone was counted once. This chain links TRBV4-1 with TRBJ1-3, with a tentative D call TRBD1 (6 bases). V was shortened by 4 bases and J by 2 bases, with 18 bases between the two germline ends. Germline-derived CDR1 and CDR2 are MGHRA and YSYEKL. The CDR3 spans 17 residues. As DNA, the CDR3 is TGCGCCAGCAGCCCCTGGTTTGGGGGCTCCACTGGAAACACCATATATTTT. Translating gives CASSPWFGGSTGNTIYF.

This clone was seen a handful of times. The CDR3 DNA reads TGTGCCAGCAGCCCCTTGGGCGGAGGTTCACCCCTCCACTTT. Residues: CASSPLGGGSPLHF. The genes are TRBV7-9 and TRBJ1-6; D is undetermined. In germline, CDR1 is SEHNR, CDR2 FQNEAQ (reference sequence). The CDR3 contains 14 residues. V lost 5 bases and J lost 9, with 14 bases in between.

This clone was seen once. The rearrangement joins TRBV4-1 to TRBJ2-3, with 9 bases that match TRBD2. CDR1 is MGHRA, CDR2 YSYEKL, per germline. The CDR3 has 18 amino acids. J was trimmed by 4 bases and V by 0 bases; bases with no gene match: 11. CDR3 amino acids: CASSQDQGVAGGADTQYF. DNA for the CDR3: TGCGCCAGCAGCCAAGATCAGGGTGTGGCGGGAGGGGCAGATACGCAGTATTTT.

This sequence joins TRBV28 and TRBJ2-7, with D perhaps matching TRBD1 (6 bases). The V end lost 5 bases, the J end lost 3 bases, and 20 bases lay between the germline ends. The CDR3 is made up of 16 amino acids. Per the germline V gene, CDR1 is MDHEN and CDR2 is SYDVKM. The CDR3 DNA follows: TGTGCCAGCAGTACCAGGACAGAAATATCCCACTACGAGCAGTACTTC. Amino acids: CASSTRTEISHYEQYF.

The gene calls are TRBV9 and TRBJ2-3; D perhaps matches TRBD2 (7 bases). The CDR3 is 13 residues long. V was shortened by 5 bases and J by 4 bases, with 11 bases between the two germline ends. The germline CDR1 and CDR2 sequences are SGDLS and YYNGEE. CDR3 residues: CASSGGGSDTQYF. DNA of the CDR3: TGTGCCAGCAGTGGGGGGGGCTCAGATACGCAGTATTTT.

This clone was recorded only once. This chain's CDR3 is CSVEGGKGTDTQYF. CDR3 DNA sequence: TGCAGCGTTGAAGGCGGGAAGGGCACAGATACGCAGTATTTT. The J gene is TRBJ2-3, the V gene TRBV29-1; D may be TRBD2 (6 bases). V lost 1 base and J lost 1, with 9 bases in between. The CDR3 loop spans 14 amino acids. The germline V gene has CDR1 SQVTM and CDR2 ANQGSEA.